What follows are 5 T cell receptor beta chains derived from one specimen sequenced in a study of shared clonotypes between healthy human individuals. The protocol was immunoSEQ multiplex PCR, while the TCRdb copy is restricted to in-frame clones and leaves out a portion. Seen here are some 2 million clones, over 85% observed once, and the top ten hold 0.95% to 1.5%. Naivety among CD8 cells was defined by CD45RO negativity and positive CCR7 selection, thereby excluding terminally differentiated effector memory CD45RA+ cells. Specimen: naive CD8+ T cells sorted from blood. These receptors were collected from a young man in good health.

This chain joins TRBV10-3 and TRBJ2-7, with 13 bases that match TRBD2. The CDR3 runs 15 residues. The germline gives CDR1 ENHRY, CDR2 SYGVKD. The V gene end was trimmed by 6 bases and the J gene end by 2 bases; junction bases not matched to a gene: 4. CDR3 DNA: TGTGCCATCAGCCCAGGGACTAGCGGGACCTACGAGCAGTACTTC. The encoded protein is CAISPGTSGTYEQYF.

The chain uses TRBV7-9 and TRBJ2-1; no reliable D call. CDR1 is SEHNR and CDR2 is FQNEAQ in the germline V gene (reference sequence). The ends were cut back, 4 bases at V and 6 bases at J, with 13 bases in the middle. The CDR3 is 14 amino acids. CDR3 sequence reads: CASSSPRVGNEQFF. CDR3 DNA sequence: TGTGCCAGCAGCTCACCGCGCGTCGGCAATGAGCAGTTCTTC.

V is TRBV7-8 and J is TRBJ2-5; no firm D call. Germline V gives CDR1 SGHVS, CDR2 FQNEAQ. The V and J ends lost 6 bases and 3 bases respectively, with 11 bases between them. The CDR3 loop spans 13 amino acids. The CDR3 loop reads CASSVGFEETQYF. CDR3 nucleotide sequence: TGTGCCAGCAGTGTAGGTTTTGAAGAGACCCAGTACTTC.

V and J are TRBV7-9 and TRBJ2-1; 9 nucleotides align to TRBD2. With V trimmed by 3 bases and J by 6 bases, 9 bases remained unmatched. Germline V gene sequence: CDR1 SEHNR, CDR2 FQNEAQ (reference sequence). This CDR3 has 16 amino acids. DNA for the CDR3: TGTGCCAGCAGCTTGGGACCGGGACTAGCTCTCAATGAGCAGTTCTTC. This translates into CASSLGPGLALNEQFF.

The rearrangement joins TRBV4-1 to TRBJ2-7, with D possibly being TRBD1 (5 bases). The length of the CDR3 is 15 residues. Trimming took 6 bases from V and 3 from J, leaving 18 bases between them. CDR1 is MGHRA and CDR2 is YSYEKL in the germline V gene. CDR3 residues: CASRLTRQIDYEQYF. The CDR3 nucleotides read TGCGCCAGCAGACTCACAAGACAGATAGACTACGAGCAGTACTTC.